The TCR beta chain described here comes from a study of blood T cell repertoires in COVID-19. Study background: T cells, B-cell-depleted T cells, or PBMCs supplied cDNA or gDNA.

CDR3 size: 16 residues. Trimming took 3 bases from V and 6 from J; bases not matched to a gene: 11. Germline loops: CDR1 LNHNV, CDR2 YYDKDF (reference sequence). As handled by the study authors: It was from reference gene primer amplification that nucleated cell counts were estimated. Method: immunoSEQ multiplex PCR; TCRdb's copy keeps in-frame clones and lacks some. From that table come the V and J calls and clone size; the DNA was used to work out D and trimming. This table holds about 84,000 clones, around four fifths found once. The chain links TRBV15 to TRBJ2-7, with 10 bases fitting TRBD1. Sequenced sample: peripheral blood. This TCR was sampled from a man older than 75 with active or convalescent COVID-19. The CDR3 spells CATSRALDRGKGEQYF. CDR3 nucleotides: TGTGCCACCAGCAGGGCCTTGGACAGGGGGAAAGGCGAGCAGTACTTC.